These T cell receptor beta chains were read from a single sample in a study of technical replicates of blood from several donors. The table came from immunoSEQ multiplex PCR; TCRdb's copy has only in-frame clones and leaves some out. This table has tens of thousands of clones, approximately 94% appearing once. The sample consisted of T cells isolated from PBMCs. These receptor sequences come from a human donor in good health. The CDR3 runs from the conserved cysteine through the conserved F or W. A D gene is named only where the DNA matches it firmly. Part of the rows lack a size; the others show once, few, many or a class for expanded clones.

clone_size d_call j_call v_call cdr3_nt cdr3_aa
- - TRBJ2-1 TRBV7-2 TGTGCCAGCAGCTTCGCGGGCACCTACAATGAGCAGTTCTTC CASSFAGTYNEQFF
- - TRBJ1-1 TRBV25-1 TGTGCCAGCAGTGAATTCGGGATAATGAACACTGAAGCTTTCTTT CASSEFGIMNTEAFF
- - TRBJ2-2 TRBV6-6 TGTGCCAGCACGGGTACCGGGGAGCTGTTTTTT CASTGTGELFF
- TRBD2 TRBJ2-1 TRBV10-3 TGTGCCATCACGAATGACGCACTAGCGGGAGGGAGAGGGGGCAATGAGCAGTTCTTC CAITNDALAGGRGGNEQFF
- - TRBJ1-4 TRBV4-1 TGCGCCAGCAGCCAAACAAGGGCAGGGGATGAAAAACTGTTTTTT CASSQTRAGDEKLFF
- - TRBJ1-1 TRBV6-5 TGTGCCAGCTGCAGGGGCCGTGAAGCTTTCTTT CASCRGREAFF
- - TRBJ2-3 TRBV5-6 TGTGCCAGCAGAGAACAGGGCCGGGGCACAGATACGCAGTATTTT CASREQGRGTDTQYF
- - TRBJ2-7 TRBV6-6 TGTGCCAGCAGTTACCTCGGACAGAGCTACGAGCAGTACTTC CASSYLGQSYEQYF
- - TRBJ2-2 TRBV12-1 TGTGCCAGCAGCTTTGACGGGGTGGCGGGGCCCGGGGAGCTGTTTTTT CASSFDGVAGPGELFF
- - TRBJ2-2 TRBV14 TGTGCCAGCAGCCAATCGGGGATGTATAACACCGGGGAGCTGTTTTTT CASSQSGMYNTGELFF
once - TRBJ1-2 TRBV5-6 TGTGCCAGCAGGCCGCTCGGGGGGAACTATGGCTACACCTTC CASRPLGGNYGYTF
- TRBD1 TRBJ1-1 TRBV7-6 TGTGCCAGCAGCTTACCTAGGACAGGGGGGAACACTGAAGCTTTCTTT CASSLPRTGGNTEAFF
- - TRBJ2-3 TRBV19 TGTGCCAGTAGTACCCTTCTTCTTGGCACAGATACGCAGTATTTT CASSTLLLGTDTQYF
once TRBD1 TRBJ2-7 TRBV6-5 TGTGCCAGCAGTTACTCAGGGGGCGTGAACGAGCAGTACTTC CASSYSGGVNEQYF
once - TRBJ2-5 TRBV5-1 TGCGCCAGCAGCTTGAGTTCAGGCCAAGAGACCCAGTACTTC CASSLSSGQETQYF
once TRBD2 TRBJ2-1 TRBV5-1 TGCGCCAGCAGCTTTAATAGCGGGAGATCAAATGAGCAGTTCTTC CASSFNSGRSNEQFF
- - TRBJ2-1 TRBV5-1 TGCGCCAGCAGCTTGGACTTAGCATCCTACAATGGGCAGTTCTTC CASSLDLASYNGQFF
- TRBD1 TRBJ1-2 TRBV7-2 TGTGCCAGCAGCGAGACAGGGATCTACTATGGCTACACCTTC CASSETGIYYGYTF
- TRBD1 TRBJ1-2 TRBV5-6 TGTGCCAGCAGCATCCTGGGGCAGGGGGAATATGGCTACACCTTC CASSILGQGEYGYTF
- TRBD1 TRBJ1-1 TRBV27 TGTGCCAGCAGAAGCATACACCACAGGGGGATTGACACTGAAGCTTTCTTT CASRSIHHRGIDTEAFF
- - TRBJ1-4 TRBV19 TGTGCCAGTAGTTACATGGAAAAACTGTTTTTT CASSYMEKLFF
- - TRBJ1-1 TRBV10-3 TGTGCCATCAGTGAGTCGGAGGGTGAAGCTTTCTTT CAISESEGEAFF
- - TRBJ1-1 TRBV7-3 TGTGCCAGCAGCTTAACGTTCGGGGGTACTGAAGCTTTCTTT CASSLTFGGTEAFF
few - TRBJ2-5 TRBV28 TGTGCCAGCAGTCGGGGACTGACACAAGAGACCCAGTACTTC CASSRGLTQETQYF
- TRBD1 TRBJ2-2 TRBV6-5 TGTGCCAGCACGCTCGGACAGGGGTATACCGGGGAGCTGTTTTTT CASTLGQGYTGELFF
- TRBD1 TRBJ2-5 TRBV11-3 TGTGCCAGCAGCTTAGGGACAGGATCCCACGAGACCCAGTACTTC CASSLGTGSHETQYF
- TRBD1 TRBJ1-1 TRBV28 TGTGCCAGCAGCCGGGACAGTAGTCCCATGAACACTGAAGCTTTCTTT CASSRDSSPMNTEAFF
- - TRBJ1-4 TRBV7-8 TGTGCCAGCAGCACCAGGTTCGCAACTAATGAAAAACTGTTTTTT CASSTRFATNEKLFF
- - TRBJ1-5 TRBV19 TGTGCCAGTCAACAGGGAAATCAGCCCCAGCATTTT CASQQGNQPQHF
- - TRBJ2-3 TRBV9 TGTGCCAGCAGCGTCAGCGGCGGCACAGATACGCAGTATTTT CASSVSGGTDTQYF
once - TRBJ1-3 TRBV13 TGTGCCAGCAGCTTAGGCAGTGGAAACACCATATATTTT CASSLGSGNTIYF
- - TRBJ1-4 TRBV7-8 TGTGCCAGCAGCTTAGGTGGGGCGGCGGCTTCGCCTAATGAAAAACTGTTTTTT CASSLGGAAASPNEKLFF
- TRBD1 TRBJ1-3 TRBV7-9 TGTGCCAGCAGCTTGGGACAGGGAGGAAACACCATATATTTT CASSLGQGGNTIYF
few - TRBJ1-1 TRBV10-1 TGCGCCAGCAGTGAACTTACAGGGAACACTGAAGCTTTCTTT CASSELTGNTEAFF
- - TRBJ2-6 TRBV7-3 TGTGCCAGCAGCCAGGTGGTATCTGGGGCCAACGTCCTGACTTTC CASSQVVSGANVLTF
- TRBD2 TRBJ2-3 TRBV7-2 TGTGCCAGCAGCTTAGTCGCTAGCGGGAGCACAGATACGCAGTATTTT CASSLVASGSTDTQYF
- TRBD1 TRBJ2-7 TRBV4-1 TGCGCCAGCAGCCGGACCGGGACAGGGGTTTACGAGCAGTACTTC CASSRTGTGVYEQYF
- - TRBJ2-6 TRBV5-1 TGCGCCAGCAGCTTGGGCCTTCTAAGCTCTGGGGCCAACGTCCTGACTTTC CASSLGLLSSGANVLTF
- - TRBJ2-7 TRBV13 TGTGCCAGCAGTTTGGCTAGTGGATACGAGCAGTACTTC CASSLASGYEQYF
- - TRBJ2-7 TRBV15 TGTGCCACCAGCACTCCCCCTGGGGAGAACGGTTACGAGCAGTACTTC CATSTPPGENGYEQYF
- TRBD2 TRBJ2-1 TRBV27 TGTGCCAGCAACATGGGACTAGCGGGATTCAATGAGCAGTTCTTC CASNMGLAGFNEQFF
- - TRBJ1-2 TRBV27 TGTGCCAGCAGTTCTCAGTTGGCCCCAGATGGCTACACCTTC CASSSQLAPDGYTF
- - TRBJ2-7 TRBV27 TGTGCCAGCAGTTTCCGGGACGGGAGCTCCTACGAGCAGTACTTC CASSFRDGSSYEQYF
- - TRBJ2-5 TRBV11-3 TGTGCCATCCGCTCCTTGACAACTCAAGAGACCCAGTACTTC CAIRSLTTQETQYF
- - TRBJ2-7 TRBV2 TGTGCCAGCATCTCCGGGACAAATTTTTACGAGCAGTACTTC CASISGTNFYEQYF
- TRBD1 TRBJ1-1 TRBV27 TGTGCCAGCAGTAAGGGGGCTTTTTTTGAAGCTTTCTTT CASSKGAFFEAFF
- TRBD2 TRBJ2-3 TRBV7-8 TGTGCCAGCAGCCGTAGGGGGACTAGCGCGGGGCGGGATACGCAGTATTTT CASSRRGTSAGRDTQYF
- TRBD2 TRBJ2-7 TRBV5-6 TGTGCCAGCAGCCCCCTAGCGGAAAGCTCCTACGAGCAGTACTTC CASSPLAESSYEQYF